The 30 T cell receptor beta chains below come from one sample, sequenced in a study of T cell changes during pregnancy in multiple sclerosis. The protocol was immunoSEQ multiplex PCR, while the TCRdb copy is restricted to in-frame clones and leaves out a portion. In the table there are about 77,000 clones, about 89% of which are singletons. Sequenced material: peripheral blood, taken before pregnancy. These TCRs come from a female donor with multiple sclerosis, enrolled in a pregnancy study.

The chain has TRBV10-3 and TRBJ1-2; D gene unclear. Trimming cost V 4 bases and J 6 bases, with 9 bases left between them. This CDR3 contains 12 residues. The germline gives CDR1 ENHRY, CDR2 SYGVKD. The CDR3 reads CAISATKNGYTF. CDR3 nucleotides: TGTGCCATCAGTGCAACAAAAAATGGCTACACCTTC.

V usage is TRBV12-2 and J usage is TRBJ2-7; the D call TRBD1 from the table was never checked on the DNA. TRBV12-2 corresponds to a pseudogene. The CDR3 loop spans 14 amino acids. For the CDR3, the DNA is TGTGCAAGTCGGATACAGGGGGGTAGGGACGAGCAGTACTTC. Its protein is CASRIQGGRDEQYF.

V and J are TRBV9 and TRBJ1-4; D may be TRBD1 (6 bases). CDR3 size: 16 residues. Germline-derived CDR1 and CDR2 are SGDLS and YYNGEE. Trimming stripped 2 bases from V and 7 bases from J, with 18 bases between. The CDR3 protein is CASSVTGRGVGEKLFF. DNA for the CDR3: TGTGCCAGCAGCGTGACTGGCAGGGGCGTCGGTGAAAAACTGTTTTTT.

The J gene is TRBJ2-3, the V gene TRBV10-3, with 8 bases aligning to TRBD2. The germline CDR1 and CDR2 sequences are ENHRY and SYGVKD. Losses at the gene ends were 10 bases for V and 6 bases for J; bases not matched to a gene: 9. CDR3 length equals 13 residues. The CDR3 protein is CATFSGEGDTQYF. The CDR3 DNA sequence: TGTGCCACTTTTAGCGGGGAGGGGGATACGCAGTATTTT.

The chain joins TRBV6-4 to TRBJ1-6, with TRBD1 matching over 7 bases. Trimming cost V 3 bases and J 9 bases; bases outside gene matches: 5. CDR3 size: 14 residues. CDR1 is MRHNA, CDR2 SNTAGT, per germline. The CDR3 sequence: CASSESAGGSPLHF. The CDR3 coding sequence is TGTGCCAGCAGTGAGTCGGCAGGGGGTTCACCCCTCCACTTT.

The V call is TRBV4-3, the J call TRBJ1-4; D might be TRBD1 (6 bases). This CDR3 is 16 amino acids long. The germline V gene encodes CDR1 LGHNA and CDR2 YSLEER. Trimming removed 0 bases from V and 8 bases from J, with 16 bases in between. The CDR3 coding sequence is TGCGCCAGCAGCCAAGATGTGCAGGGGCTGGAGGAAAAACTGTTTTTT. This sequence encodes CASSQDVQGLEEKLFF.

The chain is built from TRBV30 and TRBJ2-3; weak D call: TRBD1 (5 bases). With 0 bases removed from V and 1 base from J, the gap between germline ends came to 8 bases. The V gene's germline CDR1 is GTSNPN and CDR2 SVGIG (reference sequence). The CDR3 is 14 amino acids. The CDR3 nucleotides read TGTGCCTGGAGTGTTATAGGGGGCACAGATACGCAGTATTTT. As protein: CAWSVIGGTDTQYF. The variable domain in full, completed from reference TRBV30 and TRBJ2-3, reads SQTIHQWPATLVQPVGSPLSLECTVEGTSNPNLYWYRQAAGRGLQLLFYSVGIGQISSEVPQNLSASRPQDRQFILSSKKLLLSDSGFYLCAWSVIGGTDTQYFGPGTRLTVL.

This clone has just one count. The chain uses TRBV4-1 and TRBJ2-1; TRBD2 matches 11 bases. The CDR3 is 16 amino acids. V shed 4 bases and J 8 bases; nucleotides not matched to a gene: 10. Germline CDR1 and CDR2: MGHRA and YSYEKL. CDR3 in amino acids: CASSPRVAGGPDEQFF. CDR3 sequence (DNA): TGCGCCAGCAGCCCCAGGGTAGCGGGGGGGCCCGATGAGCAGTTCTTC.

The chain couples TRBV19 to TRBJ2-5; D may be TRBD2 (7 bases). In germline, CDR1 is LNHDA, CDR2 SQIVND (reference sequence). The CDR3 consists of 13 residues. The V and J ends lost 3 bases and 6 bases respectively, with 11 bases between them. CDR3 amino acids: CASSIGGRKTQYF. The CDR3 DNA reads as TGTGCCAGTAGTATCGGGGGGCGCAAGACCCAGTACTTC. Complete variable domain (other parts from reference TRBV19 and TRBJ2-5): DGGITQSPKYLFRKEGQNVTLSCEQNLNHDAMYWYRQDPGQGLRLIYYSQIVNDFQKGDIAEGYSVSREKKESFPLTVTSAQKNPTAFYLCASSIGGRKTQYFGPGTRLLVL.

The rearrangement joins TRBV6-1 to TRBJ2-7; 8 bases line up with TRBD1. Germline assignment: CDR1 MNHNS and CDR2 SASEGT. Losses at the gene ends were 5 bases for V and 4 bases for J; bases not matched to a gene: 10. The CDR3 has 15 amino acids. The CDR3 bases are TGTGCCAGCAGTCGGGACAGGACAGCATATTACGAGCAGTACTTC. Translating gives CASSRDRTAYYEQYF.

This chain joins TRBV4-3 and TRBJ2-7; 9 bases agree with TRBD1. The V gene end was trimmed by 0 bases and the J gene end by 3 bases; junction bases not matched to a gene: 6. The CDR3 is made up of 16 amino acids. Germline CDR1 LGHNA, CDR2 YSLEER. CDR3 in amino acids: CASSQDTGQGLYEQYF. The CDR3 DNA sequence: TGCGCCAGCAGCCAAGATACGGGACAGGGTCTCTACGAGCAGTACTTC.

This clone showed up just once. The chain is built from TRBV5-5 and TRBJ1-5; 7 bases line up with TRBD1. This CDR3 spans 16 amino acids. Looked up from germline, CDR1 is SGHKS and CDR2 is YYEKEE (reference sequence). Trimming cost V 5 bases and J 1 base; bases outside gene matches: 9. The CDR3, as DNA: TGTGCCAGCAGACCACACGGGACAGAAAGCAATCAGCCCCAGCATTTT. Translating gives CASRPHGTESNQPQHF.

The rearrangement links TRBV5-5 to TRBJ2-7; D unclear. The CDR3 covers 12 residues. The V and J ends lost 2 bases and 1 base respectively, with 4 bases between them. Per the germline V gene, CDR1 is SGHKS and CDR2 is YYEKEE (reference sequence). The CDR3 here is CASSLASYEQYF. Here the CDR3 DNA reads TGTGCCAGCAGCTTAGCTTCCTACGAGCAGTACTTC.

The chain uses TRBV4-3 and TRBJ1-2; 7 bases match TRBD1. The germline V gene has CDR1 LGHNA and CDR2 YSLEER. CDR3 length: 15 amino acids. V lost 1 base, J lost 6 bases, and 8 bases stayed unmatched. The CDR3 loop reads CASSQGKQGWDGYTF. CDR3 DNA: TGCGCCAGCAGCCAAGGAAAACAGGGGTGGGATGGCTACACCTTC.

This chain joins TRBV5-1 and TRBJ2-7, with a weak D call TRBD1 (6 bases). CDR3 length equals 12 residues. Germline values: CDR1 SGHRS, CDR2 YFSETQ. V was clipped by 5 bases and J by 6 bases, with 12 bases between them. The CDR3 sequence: CASSPTGSEQYF. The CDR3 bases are TGCGCCAGCAGTCCGACAGGCTCCGAGCAGTACTTC.

The CDR3 loop reads CASSVVKDKDYEQYF. For the CDR3, the DNA is TGTGCCAGCAGCGTAGTTAAGGACAAAGACTACGAGCAGTACTTC. The chain recombines TRBV9 with TRBJ2-7; perhaps TRBD1 as D (5 bases). This CDR3 comprises 15 residues. CDR1 and CDR2 from the germline V gene are SGDLS and YYNGEE. The V and J ends lost 0 bases and 3 bases respectively, with 13 bases between them.

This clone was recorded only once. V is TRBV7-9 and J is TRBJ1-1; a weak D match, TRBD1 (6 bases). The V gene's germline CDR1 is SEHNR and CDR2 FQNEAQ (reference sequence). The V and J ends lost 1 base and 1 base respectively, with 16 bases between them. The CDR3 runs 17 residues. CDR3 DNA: TGTGCCAGCAGCTTAGACCCCGGGGGGACACCGAACACTGAAGCTTTCTTT. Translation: CASSLDPGGTPNTEAFF. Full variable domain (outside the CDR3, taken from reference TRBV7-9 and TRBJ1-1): DTGVSQNPRHKITKRGQNVTFRCDPISEHNRLYWYRQTLGQGPEFLTYFQNEAQLEKSRLLSDRFSAERPKGSFSTLEIQRTEQGDSAMYLCASSLDPGGTPNTEAFFGQGTRLTVV.

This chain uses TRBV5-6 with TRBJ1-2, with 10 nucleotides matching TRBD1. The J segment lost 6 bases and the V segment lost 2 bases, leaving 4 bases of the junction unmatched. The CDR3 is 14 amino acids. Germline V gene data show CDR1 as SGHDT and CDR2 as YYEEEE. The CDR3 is CASSLPGTGDGYTF. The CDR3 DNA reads TGTGCCAGCAGCTTACCCGGGACAGGGGATGGCTACACCTTC.

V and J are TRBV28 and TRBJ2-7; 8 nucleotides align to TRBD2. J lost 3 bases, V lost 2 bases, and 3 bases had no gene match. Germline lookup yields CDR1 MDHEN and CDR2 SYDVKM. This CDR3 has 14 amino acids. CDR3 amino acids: CASSLAGGLYEQYF. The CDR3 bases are TGTGCCAGCAGTTTAGCGGGGGGCCTCTACGAGCAGTACTTC.

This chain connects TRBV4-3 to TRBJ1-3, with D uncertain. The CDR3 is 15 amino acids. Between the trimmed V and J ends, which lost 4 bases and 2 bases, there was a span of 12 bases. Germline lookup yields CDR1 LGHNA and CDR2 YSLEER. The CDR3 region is CASSLEVSTGNTIYF. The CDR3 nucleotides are TGCGCCAGCAGCCTGGAGGTTTCTACTGGAAACACCATATATTTT.

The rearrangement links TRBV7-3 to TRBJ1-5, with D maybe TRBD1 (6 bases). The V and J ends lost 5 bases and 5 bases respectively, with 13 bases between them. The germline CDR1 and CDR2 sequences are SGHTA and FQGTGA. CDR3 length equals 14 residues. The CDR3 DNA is TGTGCCAGCAGCCAAGGGGGATTGGATCAGCCCCAGCATTTT. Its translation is CASSQGGLDQPQHF.

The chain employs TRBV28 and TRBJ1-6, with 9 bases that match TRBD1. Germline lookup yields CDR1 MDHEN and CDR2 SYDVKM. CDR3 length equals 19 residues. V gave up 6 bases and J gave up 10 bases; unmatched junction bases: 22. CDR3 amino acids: CASSLYGLNRGRGESPLHF. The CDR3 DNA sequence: TGTGCCAGCAGCCTCTATGGTTTGAACAGGGGGCGGGGAGAATCACCCCTCCACTTT.

The CDR3 nucleotides read TGTGCCAGCAGCTCCCTACGATCTGGGGCCAACGTCCTGACTTTC. Translating it yields CASSSLRSGANVLTF. The rearrangement joins TRBV28 to TRBJ2-6; no firm D call. Germline V gene data show CDR1 as MDHEN and CDR2 as SYDVKM. Trimming removed 6 bases at V and 1 base at J, with 10 bases between. This CDR3 spans 15 amino acids.

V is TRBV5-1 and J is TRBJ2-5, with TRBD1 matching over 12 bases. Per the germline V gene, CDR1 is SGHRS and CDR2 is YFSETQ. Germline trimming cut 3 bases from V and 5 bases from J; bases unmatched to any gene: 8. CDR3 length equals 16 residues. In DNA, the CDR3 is TGCGCCAGCAGCTCTCCAGGGACAGGGGGCCTGGAGACCCAGTACTTC. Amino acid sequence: CASSSPGTGGLETQYF.

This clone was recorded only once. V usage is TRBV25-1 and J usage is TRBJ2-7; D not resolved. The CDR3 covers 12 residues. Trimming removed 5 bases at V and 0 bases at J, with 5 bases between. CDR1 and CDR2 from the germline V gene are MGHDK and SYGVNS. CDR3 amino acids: CASSSSSYEQYF. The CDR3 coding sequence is TGTGCCAGCAGTAGCTCCTCCTACGAGCAGTACTTC.

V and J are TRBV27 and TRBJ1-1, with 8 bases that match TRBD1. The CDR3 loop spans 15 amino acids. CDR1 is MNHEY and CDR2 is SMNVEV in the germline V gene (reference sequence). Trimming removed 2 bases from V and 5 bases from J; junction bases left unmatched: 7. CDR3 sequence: CASSLRQGKGTEAFF. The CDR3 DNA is TGTGCCAGCAGTTTAAGACAGGGGAAAGGAACTGAAGCTTTCTTT.

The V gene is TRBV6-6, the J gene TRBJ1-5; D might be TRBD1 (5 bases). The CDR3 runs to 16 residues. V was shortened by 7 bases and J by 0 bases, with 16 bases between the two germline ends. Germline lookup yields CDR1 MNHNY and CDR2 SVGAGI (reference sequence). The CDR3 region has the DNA TGTGCCAGCACCTTAAACAGGTTATATAGCAATCAGCCCCAGCATTTT. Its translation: CASTLNRLYSNQPQHF.

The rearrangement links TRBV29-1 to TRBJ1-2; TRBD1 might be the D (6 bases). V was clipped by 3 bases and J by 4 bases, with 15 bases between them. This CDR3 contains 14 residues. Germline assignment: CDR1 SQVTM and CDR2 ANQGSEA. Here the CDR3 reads CSVESGAAGYGYTF. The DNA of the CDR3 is TGCAGCGTTGAGTCAGGGGCGGCGGGCTATGGCTACACCTTC.

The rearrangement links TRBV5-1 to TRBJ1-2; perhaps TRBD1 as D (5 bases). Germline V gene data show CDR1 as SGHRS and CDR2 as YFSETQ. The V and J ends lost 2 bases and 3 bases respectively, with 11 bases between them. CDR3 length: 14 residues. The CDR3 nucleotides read TGCGCCAGCAGCTTAGATGAAGGGGACTATGGCTACACCTTC. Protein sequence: CASSLDEGDYGYTF.

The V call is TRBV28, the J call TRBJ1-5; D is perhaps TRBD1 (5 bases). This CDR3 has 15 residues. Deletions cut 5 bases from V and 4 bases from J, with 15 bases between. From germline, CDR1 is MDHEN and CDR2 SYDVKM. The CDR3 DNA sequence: TGTGCCAGCAGTCTGCCGGGGGGGTCTAATCAGCCCCAGCATTTT. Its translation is CASSLPGGSNQPQHF.